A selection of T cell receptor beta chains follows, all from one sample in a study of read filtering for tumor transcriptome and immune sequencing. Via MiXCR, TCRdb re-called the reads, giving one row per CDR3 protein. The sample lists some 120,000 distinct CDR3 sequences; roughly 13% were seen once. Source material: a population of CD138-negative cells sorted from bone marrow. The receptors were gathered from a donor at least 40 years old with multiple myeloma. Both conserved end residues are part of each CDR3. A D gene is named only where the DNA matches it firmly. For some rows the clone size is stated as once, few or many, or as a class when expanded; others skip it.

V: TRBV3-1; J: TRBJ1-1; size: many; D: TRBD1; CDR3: CASSQDWGQGTRTEAFF; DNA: TGTGCCAGCAGCCAAGATTGGGGACAGGGAACGCGCACTGAAGCTTTCTTT
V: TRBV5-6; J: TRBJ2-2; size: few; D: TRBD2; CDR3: CASSTGTSGPYTGELFF; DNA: TGTGCCAGCAGCACTGGGACTAGCGGTCCCTACACCGGGGAGCTGTTTTTT
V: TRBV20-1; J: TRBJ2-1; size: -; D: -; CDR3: CSVAGVSYNEQFF; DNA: TGCAGTGTTGCTGGGGTCTCCTACAATGAGCAGTTCTTC
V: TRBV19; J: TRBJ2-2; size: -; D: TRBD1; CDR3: CASSRQGAYPSTGELFF; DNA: TGTGCCAGTAGTCGACAGGGGGCCTATCCGAGCACCGGGGAGCTGTTTTTT
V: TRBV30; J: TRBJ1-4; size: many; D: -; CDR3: CAWSVTEKLFF; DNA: TGTGCCTGGAGTGTAACGGAAAAACTGTTTTTT
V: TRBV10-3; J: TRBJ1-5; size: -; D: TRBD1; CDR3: CATQELTGNQPQHF; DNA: TGTGCCACCCAAGAGCTGACAGGGAATCAGCCCCAGCATTTT
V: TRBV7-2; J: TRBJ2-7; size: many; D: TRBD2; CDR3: CASKIRDYPDYEQYF; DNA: TGTGCCAGCAAAATCCGGGACTACCCGGACTACGAGCAGTACTTC
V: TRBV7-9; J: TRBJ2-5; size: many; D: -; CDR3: CASSLAGETQYF; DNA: TGTGCCAGCAGCTTAGCGGGGGAGACCCAGTACTTC
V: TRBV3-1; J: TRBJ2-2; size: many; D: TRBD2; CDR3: CASSLRAGTNTGELFF; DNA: TGTGCCAGCAGCCTTAGAGCGGGGACGAACACCGGGGAGCTGTTTTTT
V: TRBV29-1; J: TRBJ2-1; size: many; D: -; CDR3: CSVLRDDSNEQFF; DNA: TGCAGCGTTCTCCGGGACGACTCAAATGAGCAGTTCTTC
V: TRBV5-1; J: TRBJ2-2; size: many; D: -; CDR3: CASSLGQGWKELFF; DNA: TGCGCCAGCAGCTTGGGCCAGGGGTGGAAGGAGCTGTTTTTT
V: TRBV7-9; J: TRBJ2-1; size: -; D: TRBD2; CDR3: CASSLASGTYNEQFF; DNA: TGTGCCAGCAGCTTGGCTAGCGGAACCTACAATGAGCAGTTCTTC
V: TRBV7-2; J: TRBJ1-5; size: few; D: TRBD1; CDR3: CASTLTGDGNQPQHF; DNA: TGTGCCAGCACCTTGACAGGGGACGGCAATCAGCCCCAGCATTTT
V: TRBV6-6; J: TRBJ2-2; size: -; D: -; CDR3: CASNSPGASGTGEPFF; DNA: TGTGCCAGCAATTCACCAGGGGCGTCAGGCACCGGGGAGCCGTTTTTT
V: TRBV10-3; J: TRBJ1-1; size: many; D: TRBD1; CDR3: CAISGQGADTEAFF; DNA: TGTGCCATCAGTGGGCAGGGGGCCGATACTGAAGCTTTCTTT
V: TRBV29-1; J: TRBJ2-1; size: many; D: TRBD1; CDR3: CSVDRTGVNEQFF; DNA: TGCAGCGTTGACAGGACAGGGGTCAATGAGCAGTTCTTC
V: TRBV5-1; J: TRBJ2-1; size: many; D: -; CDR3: CASSLEGNEQFF; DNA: TGCGCCAGCAGCTTGGAAGGGAATGAGCAGTTCTTC
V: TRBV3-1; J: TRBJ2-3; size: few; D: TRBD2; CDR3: CASSQTTGTSGSTDTQYF; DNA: TGTGCCAGCAGCCAGACAACCGGGACTAGCGGTAGCACAGATACGCAGTATTTT
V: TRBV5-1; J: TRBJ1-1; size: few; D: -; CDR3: CASSLSGRADEGEAFF; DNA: TGCGCCAGCAGCTTGTCAGGCAGGGCAGATGAAGGGGAAGCTTTCTTT
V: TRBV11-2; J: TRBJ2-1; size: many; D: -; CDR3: CASSLEDGTPQFF; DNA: TGTGCCAGCAGCTTAGAGGACGGGACCCCCCAGTTCTTC
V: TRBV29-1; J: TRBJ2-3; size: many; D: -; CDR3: CSVETRISTSTDTQYF; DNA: TGCAGCGTTGAAACTAGGATTAGCACCAGCACAGATACGCAGTATTTT
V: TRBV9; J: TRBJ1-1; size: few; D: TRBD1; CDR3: CASSGQGGLEAFF; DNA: TGTGCCAGCAGCGGACAGGGTGGACTTGAAGCTTTCTTT
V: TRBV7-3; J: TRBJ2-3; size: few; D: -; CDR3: CASSLNGLASTDTQYF; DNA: TGTGCCAGCAGCTTAAATGGGTTAGCGAGCACAGATACGCAGTATTTT
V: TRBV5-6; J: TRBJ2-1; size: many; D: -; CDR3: CASTSGLLSYNEQFF; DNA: TGTGCCAGCACAAGCGGGCTTTTAAGTTACAATGAGCAGTTCTTC